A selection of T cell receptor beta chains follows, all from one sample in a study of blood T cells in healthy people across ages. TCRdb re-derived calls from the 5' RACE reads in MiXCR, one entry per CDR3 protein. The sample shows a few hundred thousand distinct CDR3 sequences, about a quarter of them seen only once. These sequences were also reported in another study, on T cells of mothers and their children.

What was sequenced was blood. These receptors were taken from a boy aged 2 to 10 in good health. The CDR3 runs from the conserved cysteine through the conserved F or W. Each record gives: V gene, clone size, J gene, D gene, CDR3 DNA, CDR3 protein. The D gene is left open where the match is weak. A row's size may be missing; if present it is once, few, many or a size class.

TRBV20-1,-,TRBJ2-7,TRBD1,TGCAGTGGACGACAGGGTGGGGCTTCCTACTACGAGCAGTACTTC,CSGRQGGASYYEQYF
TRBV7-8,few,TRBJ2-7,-,TGTGCCAGCAGCTTAGCATGGGGCGGGTATTCTGAAACCTACGAGCAGTACTTC,CASSLAWGGYSETYEQYF
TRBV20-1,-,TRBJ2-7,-,TGCAGTGCTAGTAACCAGGGAAGTGGGTCCTACGAGCAGTACTTC,CSASNQGSGSYEQYF
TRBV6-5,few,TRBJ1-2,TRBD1,TGTGCCAGCAGCGAGAGGGCAGGGGGCTGGAGCTACACCTTC,CASSERAGGWSYTF
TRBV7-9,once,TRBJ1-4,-,TGTGCCAGCAGGGGTTGGTCTAATGAAAAACTGTTTTTT,CASRGWSNEKLFF
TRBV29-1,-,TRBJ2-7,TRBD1,TGCAGCGTTACAGGGGGACCGAGCTCCTACGAGCAGTACTTC,CSVTGGPSSYEQYF
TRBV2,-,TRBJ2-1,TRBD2,TGTGCCAGCAGCTTACTAGCGACGAATGAGCAGTTCTTC,CASSLLATNEQFF
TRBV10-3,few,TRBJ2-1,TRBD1,TGTGCCATCAGTGATGACGACAGGGTCTTGTTCTTC,CAISDDDRVLFF
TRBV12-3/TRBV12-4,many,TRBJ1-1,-,TGCGCCAGCAGCTTGTCTGGGACAGAAGCTTTCTTT,CASSLSGTEAFF
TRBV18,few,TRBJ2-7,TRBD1,TGTGCCAGCTCACCGTTAACAGGACAGGGGGGATCCTACGAGCAGTACTTC,CASSPLTGQGGSYEQYF
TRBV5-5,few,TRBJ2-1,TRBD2,TGTGCCACCCGGAAGGCGGGGGATACCTACAATGAGCAGTTCTTC,CATRKAGDTYNEQFF
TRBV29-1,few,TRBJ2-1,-,TGCGGGAGTTTGATGGGAAATGAGCAGTTCTTC,CGSLMGNEQFF
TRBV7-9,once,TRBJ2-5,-,TGTGCCAGCAGCTTAAGGCTTGGATCCCAAGAGACCCAGTACTTC,CASSLRLGSQETQYF
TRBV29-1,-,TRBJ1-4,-,TGCAGCGTTGAGCAGGAGGGAAAACTGTTTTTT,CSVEQEGKLFF
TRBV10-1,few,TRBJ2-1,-,TGCGCCAGCAGTACGGGACTGTCCAATGAGCAGTTCTTC,CASSTGLSNEQFF
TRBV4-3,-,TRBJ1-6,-,TGCGCCAGCAGCCAAGGGGGCGGGCCGAGCTCCTATAATACACCCCTCCACTTT,CASSQGGGPSSYNTPLHF
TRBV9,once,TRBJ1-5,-,TGTGCCAGCAGCGTAGACCCAGGAGGACCCCAGCATTTT,CASSVDPGGPQHF
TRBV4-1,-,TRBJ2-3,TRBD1,TGCGCCAGCAGCCAAGATCCGAGACAGGGGCAGTATTTT,CASSQDPRQGQYF
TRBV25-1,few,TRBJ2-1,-,TGTGCCAGCAGTGGCGGGACATATGACAATGAGCAGTTCTTC,CASSGGTYDNEQFF
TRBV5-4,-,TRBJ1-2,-,TGTGCCAGCAGCTTGGAAGCAGGGGTTATCAACTATGGCTACACCTTC,CASSLEAGVINYGYTF
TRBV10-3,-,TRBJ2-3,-,TGTGCCATCAGTGTCGATGTGGAGACGACTCTTTCACTCACAGATACGCAGTATTTT,CAISVDVETTLSLTDTQYF
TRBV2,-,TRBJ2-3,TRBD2,TGTGCCAGCAGTGAAAGGGCTAGCGGGCTCACGACCAGCACAGATACGCAGTATTTT,CASSERASGLTTSTDTQYF
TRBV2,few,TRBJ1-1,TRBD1,TGTGCCAGCAGTGTGGGACAGGACGCTTTCTTT,CASSVGQDAFF
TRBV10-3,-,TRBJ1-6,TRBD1,TGTGCCATCAGTGGAACAGGGGGGCAATCACCCCTCCACTTT,CAISGTGGQSPLHF
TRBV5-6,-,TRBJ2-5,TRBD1,TGTGCCAGCAGCTCCGCACAGGGGGCGGAGTGGGAGACCCAGTACTTC,CASSSAQGAEWETQYF
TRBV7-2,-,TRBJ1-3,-,TGTGCCGGCAGCCCGGGACGGGCCATATATTTT,CAGSPGRAIYF
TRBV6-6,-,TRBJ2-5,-,TGTGCCAGCAGTTACTCTGGGGTAGGAGAGACCCAGTACTTC,CASSYSGVGETQYF
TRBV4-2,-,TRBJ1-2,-,TGTGCCAACAGCCAAGACGGGGGACCCTTGGGCTACACCTTC,CANSQDGGPLGYTF
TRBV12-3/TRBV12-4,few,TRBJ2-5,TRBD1,TGTGCCAGCAGTGCAGGGGGCTGGGGCCAAGAGACCCAGTACTTC,CASSAGGWGQETQYF
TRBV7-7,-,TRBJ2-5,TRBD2,TGTGCCAGCAGCGGGTACGCGGGGGTCGAGACCCAGTACTTC,CASSGYAGVETQYF
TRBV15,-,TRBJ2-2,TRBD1,TGTGCCACCAGCAGAGATTTGTTTCCACAGGGGTACACCGGGGAGCTGTTTTTT,CATSRDLFPQGYTGELFF
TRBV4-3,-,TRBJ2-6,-,TGCGCCAGCAGCCAAGACAGGATCTCTGGGGCCAACGTCCTGACTTTC,CASSQDRISGANVLTF
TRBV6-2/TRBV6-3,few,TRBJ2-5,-,TGTGCCAGCAGTTACACAGGGACAAGAGAGACCCAGTACTTC,CASSYTGTRETQYF
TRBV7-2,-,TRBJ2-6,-,TGTGCCAGCAGCTCAAAACGCATCCCGACACTTTCTGGGGCCAACGTCCTGACTTTC,CASSSKRIPTLSGANVLTF
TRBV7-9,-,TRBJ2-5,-,TGTGCCAGCAGCTTAGGCTGGGGAGTAGCAGAGACCCAGTACTTC,CASSLGWGVAETQYF
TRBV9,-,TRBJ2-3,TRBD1,TGTGCCAGCAGCGAGTGGACAGGGACGGTGGAAGATACGCAGTATTTT,CASSEWTGTVEDTQYF
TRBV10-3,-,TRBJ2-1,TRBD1,TGTGCCATCAGCACCGGGACAGAGCTTTGGAATGAGCGGTTCTTC,CAISTGTELWNERFF
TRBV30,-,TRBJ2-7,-,TGTGCCTGGTCTTGGGGCAGACCCTACGAGCAGTACTTC,CAWSWGRPYEQYF
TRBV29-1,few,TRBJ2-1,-,TGCAGCGCTGGGAGAGCGAGGGGCAATGAGCAGTTCTTC,CSAGRARGNEQFF
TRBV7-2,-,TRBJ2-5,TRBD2,TGTGCCAGCAGCTTAGCTGGGGGGGGGGAGTTCTTC,CASSLAGGGEFF
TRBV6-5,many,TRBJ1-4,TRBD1,TGTGCCAGCAGCCACGAGGGGGCTGGAGAAAAACTGTTTTTT,CASSHEGAGEKLFF
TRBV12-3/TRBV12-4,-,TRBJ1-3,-,TGTGCCAGCGGCAGGTCGATCGGAAACACCATATATTTT,CASGRSIGNTIYF
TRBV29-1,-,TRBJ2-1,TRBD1,TGCAGCGTTGAAAAACAGGGGCGGGCATATGAGCAGTTCTTC,CSVEKQGRAYEQFF
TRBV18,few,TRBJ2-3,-,TGTGCCAGCTCAAGCAGCAACGCAGATACGCAGTATTTT,CASSSSNADTQYF
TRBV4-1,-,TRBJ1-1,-,TGCGCCAGCAGCCGCAGGGTTTCCACTGAAGCTTTCTTT,CASSRRVSTEAFF
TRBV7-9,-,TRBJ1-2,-,TGTGCCAGCAGCCCTCGGACCAGGTCCCTAGACTATGGCTACACCTTC,CASSPRTRSLDYGYTF
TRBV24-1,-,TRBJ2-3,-,TGTGCCACCAGTGATTTGCTGATCGGGCCTCGCACAGATACGCAGTATTTT,CATSDLLIGPRTDTQYF
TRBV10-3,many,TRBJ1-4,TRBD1,TGTGCCATACAGGGGGCAACTAATGAAAAACTGTTTTTT,CAIQGATNEKLFF
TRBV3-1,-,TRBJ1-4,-,TGTGCCAGCAGCCAAGACGCGGGGGCGGAAAAACTGTTTTTT,CASSQDAGAEKLFF
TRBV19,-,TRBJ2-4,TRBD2,TGTGCCAGTAGCCCCCGGGAGGGCGGACTTCAGTACTTC,CASSPREGGLQYF
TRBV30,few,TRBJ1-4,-,TGTGCCTGGAGTGTCACCAGAAAAACTGCAACTAATGAAAAACTGTTTTTT,CAWSVTRKTATNEKLFF
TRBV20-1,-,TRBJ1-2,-,TGCAGTGCTCACGGAGTCCGGGGCAACTATGGCTGCACCTTC,CSAHGVRGNYGCTF
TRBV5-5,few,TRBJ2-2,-,TGTGCCAGCAGCTTGGGACACATGACCGGGGAGCTGTTTTTT,CASSLGHMTGELFF
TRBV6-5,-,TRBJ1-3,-,TGTGCCATCCGCGATGGAACCATATATTTT,CAIRDGTIYF
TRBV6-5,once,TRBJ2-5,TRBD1,TGTGCCAGCAGTTACGCGGACAGGAAAGAGACCCAGTACTTC,CASSYADRKETQYF